What follows is one T cell receptor (beta chain) and its context. Its antigen is unknown. 5'RACE with constant-segment primers built TCRalpha and TCRbeta cDNA libraries with UMIs. In TCRdb, the 5' RACE reads were re-called with MiXCR into one record per CDR3 protein. The table records 120,000 to 150,000 distinct CDR3 sequences, around 14% of them present only once. The CDR3 runs to 14 residues. CDR1 is SNHLY and CDR2 is FYNNEI in the germline V gene. Trimming left V 0 bases short and J 4 bases short, with 7 bases between. The sample originates from a study of T-cell memory formation after mild COVID-19. Study results and limitations: Pre-infection memory contained some responding clones, which suggested that cross-reactive memory had joined.

The source of this sequence is an adult woman who had mild COVID-19 (a few samples of this study predate the infection). Cell type and time point are not known. The sample taken for sequencing was PBMCs or a T cell subset sorted from them (not recorded which). This sequence joins TRBV2 and TRBJ1-5, with D hard to call. In DNA form, the CDR3 reads TGTGCCAGCAGTGAAGCTGGAGGAAATCAGCCCCAGCATTTT. This codes for CASSEAGGNQPQHF.